Below, one T cell receptor beta chain is given with its context. Its antigen is not identified. In germline, CDR1 is SEHNR, CDR2 FQNEAQ (reference sequence). This CDR3 region has 15 residues. Trimming removed 3 bases from V and 2 bases from J, with 8 bases in between. Sequenced by immunoSEQ multiplex PCR; TCRdb stores in-frame clones only, minus some. The sample includes over 45,000 clones, 80% to 90% of them seen just once. This sample was taken from a study of OX40 agonist ivuxolimab in advanced cancers. Study information: A mean age of around 66 years, range roughly 23 to 85, was recorded, and approximately 80% were male. Therapy given before enrollment (anti-PD-1, anti-PD-L1 or anti-CTLA-4) was allowed, and around 44% had some.

Study-wide results and caveats: Low clonal expansion, among the lowest seen, marked partial responders at 0.1-3.0 mg/kg.

The rearrangement uses TRBV7-9 and TRBJ2-6; D gene ambiguous. This clonotype was sampled from an adult with an advanced solid tumor such as melanoma, head and neck, liver or kidney cancer. This material consisted of CD4+ or CD8+ T cells sorted from blood, taken in a trial of the OX40 agonist ivuxolimab. In DNA form, the CDR3 reads TGTGCCAGCAGCTTGTTAATCGCTGGGGCCAACGTCCTGACTTTC. This translates into CASSLLIAGANVLTF.